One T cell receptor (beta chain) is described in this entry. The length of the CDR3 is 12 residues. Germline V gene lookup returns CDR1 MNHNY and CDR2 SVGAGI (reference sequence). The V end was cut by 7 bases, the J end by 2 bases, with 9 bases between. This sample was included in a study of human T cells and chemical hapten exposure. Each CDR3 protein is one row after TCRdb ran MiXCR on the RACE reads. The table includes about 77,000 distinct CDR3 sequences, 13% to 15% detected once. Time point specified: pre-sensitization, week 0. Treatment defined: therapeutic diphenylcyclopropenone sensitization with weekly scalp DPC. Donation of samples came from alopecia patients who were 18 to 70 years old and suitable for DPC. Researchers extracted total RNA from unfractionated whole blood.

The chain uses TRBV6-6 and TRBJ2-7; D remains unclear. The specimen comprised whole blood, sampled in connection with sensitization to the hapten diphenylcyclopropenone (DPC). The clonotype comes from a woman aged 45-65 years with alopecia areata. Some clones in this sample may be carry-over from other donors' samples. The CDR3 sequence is CASNGPTYEQYF. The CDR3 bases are TGTGCCAGCAATGGACCCACCTACGAGCAGTACTTC.